A single sample gave rise to the 30 T cell receptor beta chains below, sequenced in a study of CD8+ T cells in alopecia areata (dated by TCRdb to 2017 to 2018). Receptor amplification or capture employed the immunoSEQ multiplex PCR assay. RNA was extracted from all samples and reverse transcribed into cDNA as template for TCR sequencing. TCRdb mirrors the immuneACCESS table, restricted to in-frame sequences. Some clones are absent from its copies; in checked studies, under half trace to an unresolved V gene, and the reason for the others is unknown. The sample yields approximately 29,000 clones; approximately 80% were counted once. Clones ranked in the top ten supply about 20% of the sample. Input material: NKG2D-low CD8+ T cells sorted from blood. Interpreted using the paper, the cell subset or site label stands for: sorted CD8+ NKG2D-low blood T cells. The receptors originated from a human donor with alopecia areata.

The gene calls are TRBV5-1 and TRBJ1-1; weak D call: TRBD1 (5 bases). Looked up from germline, CDR1 is SGHRS and CDR2 is YFSETQ. The CDR3 is 15 amino acids. V was clipped by 7 bases and J by 0 bases, with 16 bases between them. The CDR3 sequence: CASSVGDPMNTEAFF. In DNA form, the CDR3 reads TGCGCCAGCTCCGTGGGGGATCCTATGAACACTGAAGCTTTCTTT.

Here the CDR3 DNA reads TGTGCCAGCAGCCAAGATTATCGGGGCGAGCAGTACTTC. It encodes CASSQDYRGEQYF. The chain is built from TRBV14 and TRBJ2-7; D perhaps matches TRBD2 (5 bases). V lost 0 bases and J lost 6, with 9 bases in between. Germline values: CDR1 SGHDN, CDR2 FVKESK. This CDR3 contains 13 residues.

The chain links TRBV4-1 to TRBJ2-7; no reliable D call. The germline CDR1 and CDR2 sequences are MGHRA and YSYEKL. Trimming removed 1 base from V and 7 bases from J, with 11 bases in between. The CDR3 sequence is 13 residues long. The CDR3 sequence: CASSQVSSWEQYF. CDR3 in DNA: TGCGCCAGCAGCCAAGTTTCGTCGTGGGAGCAGTACTTC.

In its sample, this clone was seen a few times. The CDR3 loop reads CASSDEGATDTQYF. The CDR3 DNA reads TGTGCCAGCAGTGACGAGGGTGCCACAGATACGCAGTATTTT. The genes are TRBV6-4 and TRBJ2-3, with a weak D call TRBD2 (5 bases). Trimming stripped 2 bases from V and 2 bases from J, with 8 bases between. This CDR3 spans 14 amino acids. CDR1 is MRHNA and CDR2 is SNTAGT in the germline V gene.

This clone turned up a few times. This rearrangement joins TRBV19 to TRBJ2-1; TRBD2 matches 12 bases. V gave up 6 bases and J gave up 6 bases; unmatched junction bases: 6. Germline lookup yields CDR1 LNHDA and CDR2 SQIVND (reference sequence). The CDR3 spans 15 residues. The CDR3 DNA follows: TGTGCCAGTAGCGCTCTAGCGGGAGGGGGCAATGAGCAGTTCTTC. It encodes CASSALAGGGNEQFF.

This clone was detected only a few times. The rearrangement links TRBV19 to TRBJ2-1, with D possibly being TRBD1 or TRBD2 (5 bases each). CDR3 size: 13 residues. Germline CDR1 LNHDA, CDR2 SQIVND (reference sequence). The ends were cut back, 5 bases at V and 9 bases at J, with 14 bases in the middle. In nucleotides, the CDR3 is TGTGCCAGTAGTCGCCTTTTGGGGGTTGAGCAGTTCTTC. Protein product: CASSRLLGVEQFF.

The genes are TRBV7-2 and TRBJ2-5; 10 nucleotides line up with TRBD2. Trimming took 5 bases from V and 5 from J; bases not matched to a gene: 8. The CDR3 runs 15 residues. Germline loops: CDR1 SGHTA, CDR2 FQGNSA. The CDR3 sequence is CASSAISGRAETQYF. Here the CDR3 DNA reads TGTGCCAGCAGCGCAATAAGCGGGAGGGCCGAGACCCAGTACTTC. The whole variable domain, filled in from reference TRBV7-2 and TRBJ2-5, reads GAGVSQSPSNKVTEKGKDVELRCDPISGHTALYWYRQSLGQGLEFLIYFQGNSAPDKSGLPSDRFSAERTGGSVSTLTIQRTQQEDSAVYLCASSAISGRAETQYFGPGTRLLVL.

This clone has just a few counts. This rearrangement joins TRBV23-1 to TRBJ2-1, with 7 positions matching TRBD2. TRBV23-1 is an ORF for which the function is uncertain. The CDR3 extends over 14 amino acids. The J segment lost 1 base and the V segment lost 8 bases, leaving 5 bases of the junction unmatched. CDR3 bases: TGCGCCAGCCCTCCCGGGAGGTCCTACAATGAGCAGTTCTTC. Translated: CASPPGRSYNEQFF.

The chain is built from TRBV7-9 and TRBJ2-1, with 7 bases fitting TRBD2. The junction had 7 bases not matched to a gene; V was cut back by 2 bases and J by 6 bases. The CDR3 length is 15 residues. Per germline, CDR1 SEHNR and CDR2 FQNEAQ (reference sequence). The CDR3 is CASSLSGGSSNEQFF. For the CDR3, the DNA is TGTGCCAGCAGCTTATCCGGCGGGAGCTCCAATGAGCAGTTCTTC.

This clone has more than one count but fewer than ten. This chain connects TRBV7-9 to TRBJ1-2; D remains unclear. CDR1 and CDR2 from the germline V gene are SEHNR and FQNEAQ (reference sequence). This CDR3 is 12 amino acids long. The ends were cut back, 2 bases at V and 6 bases at J, with 7 bases in the middle. CDR3 protein: CASSLRQDGYTF. Here the CDR3 DNA reads TGTGCCAGCAGCTTACGTCAGGATGGCTACACCTTC.

The gene calls are TRBV6-5 and TRBJ2-1; the match to TRBD1 covers 9 bases. The CDR3 runs 14 residues. Per germline, CDR1 MNHEY and CDR2 SVGAGI. Trimming cost V 0 bases and J 10 bases; bases outside gene matches: 4. The CDR3 region has the DNA TGTGCCAGCAGTTACTCACAGGGGGCATTAGAGCAGTTCTTC. Translation gives CASSYSQGALEQFF.

The chain links TRBV6-6 to TRBJ1-2, with D uncertain. Germline assignment: CDR1 MNHNY and CDR2 SVGAGI (reference sequence). The V end was cut by 4 bases, the J end by 1 base, with 16 bases between. The CDR3 runs to 16 residues. The DNA for the CDR3 is TGTGCCAGCAGTTTCGGCACGGGCACCATTAACTATGGCTACACCTTC. Amino acids: CASSFGTGTINYGYTF.

The chain carries TRBV4-1 and TRBJ2-4; D not resolved. The ends were cut back, 2 bases at V and 6 bases at J, with 11 bases in the middle. Germline V CDR1 and CDR2: MGHRA, YSYEKL. This CDR3 comprises 14 residues. In nucleotides, the CDR3 is TGCGCCAGCAGCCAACCGACCGAGCTAAACATTCAGTACTTC. It translates to CASSQPTELNIQYF.

The V call is TRBV11-2, the J call TRBJ2-7; 9 nucleotides match TRBD1. The CDR3 loop spans 14 amino acids. Germline assignment: CDR1 SGHAT and CDR2 FQNNGV. V gave up 1 base and J gave up 2 bases; unmatched junction bases: 0. The CDR3 loop reads CASSLGQGAYEQYF. In DNA, the CDR3 is TGTGCCAGCAGCTTAGGACAGGGGGCCTACGAGCAGTACTTC. The full variable domain, completed using reference TRBV11-2 and TRBJ2-7, is EAGVAQSPRYKIIEKRQSVAFWCNPISGHATLYWYQQILGQGPKLLIQFQNNGVVDDSQLPKDRFSAERLKGVDSTLKIQPAKLEDSAVYLCASSLGQGAYEQYFGPGTRLTVT.

The chain employs TRBV7-9 and TRBJ2-1; 11 nucleotides agree with TRBD2. V shed 5 bases, J shed 6 bases, and the junction held 6 bases outside the gene matches. Germline CDR1 is SEHNR and CDR2 is FQNEAQ (reference sequence). The CDR3 runs to 15 residues. The CDR3 spells CASSHIAGGPNEQFF. For the CDR3, the DNA is TGTGCCAGCAGCCACATAGCGGGAGGGCCCAATGAGCAGTTCTTC.

The chain recombines TRBV4-2 with TRBJ1-5; D not resolved. Deletions cut 3 bases from V and 2 bases from J, with 8 bases between. Germline-derived CDR1 and CDR2 are LGHNA and YNFKEQ. The CDR3 runs to 14 residues. The CDR3 reads CASSHSGGNQPQHF. CDR3 in DNA: TGTGCCAGCAGCCATAGCGGGGGCAATCAGCCCCAGCATTTT.

This rearrangement joins TRBV29-1 to TRBJ2-7; the D gene is possibly TRBD1 (5 bases). V dropped 3 bases and J dropped 3 bases, with 15 bases sitting between them. This CDR3 comprises 14 residues. The germline gives CDR1 SQVTM, CDR2 ANQGSEA. The CDR3 nucleotides read TGCAGCGTTGAGAGATCAGACAGTATCTACGAGCAGTACTTC. As protein: CSVERSDSIYEQYF.

This chain uses TRBV7-8 with TRBJ2-7; 8 bases map to TRBD2. The CDR3 runs to 17 residues. With V trimmed by 2 bases and J by 3 bases, 12 bases remained unmatched. CDR1 is SGHVS and CDR2 is FQNEAQ in the germline V gene. The CDR3 bases are TGTGCCAGCAGCTTATCCCACCCAGCGGGAGATGGCTACGAGCAGTACTTC. Residues: CASSLSHPAGDGYEQYF.

The J gene is TRBJ1-3, the V gene TRBV5-1; D remains unclear. The germline CDR1 and CDR2 sequences are SGHRS and YFSETQ. The CDR3 consists of 15 residues. Trimming cost V 0 bases and J 0 bases, with 7 bases left between them. CDR3 bases: TGCGCCAGCAGCTTGGAAGGCCACTCTGGAAACACCATATATTTT. Its protein is CASSLEGHSGNTIYF.

In regard to this clone: Within the sample, other DNA sequences also encode this same CDR3. The chain employs TRBV29-1 and TRBJ1-1, with D hard to call. V was clipped by 5 bases and J by 0 bases, with 7 bases between them. Per germline, CDR1 SQVTM and CDR2 ANQGSEA. The CDR3 loop spans 12 amino acids. The CDR3 sequence: CSVTKMNTEAFF. The CDR3 region has the DNA TGCAGCGTTACGAAAATGAACACTGAAGCTTTCTTT.

This clone was recorded a few times. This chain joins TRBV19 and TRBJ2-2; no clear D. CDR1 and CDR2 (germline): LNHDA, SQIVND (reference sequence). The V gene lost 4 bases and the J gene lost 6 bases, with 6 bases spanning the gap. CDR3 size: 12 residues. CDR3 DNA: TGTGCCAGTAGTAAAGTGGCCGGGGAGCTGTTTTTT. Its protein is CASSKVAGELFF.

The chain combines TRBV29-1 with TRBJ2-1; D unresolved. This CDR3 has 14 residues. V was clipped by 3 bases and J by 4 bases, with 13 bases between them. In germline, CDR1 is SQVTM, CDR2 ANQGSEA. The CDR3 loop is CSVDKSSGYNEQFF. In nucleotides, the CDR3 is TGCAGCGTTGATAAGTCCTCGGGTTACAATGAGCAGTTCTTC.

This chain links TRBV7-9 with TRBJ2-3, with 10 bases fitting TRBD1. After removal of 5 bases from V and 2 bases from J, the junction contained 7 bases not matched to a gene. The CDR3 extends over 16 amino acids. CDR1 and CDR2 (germline): SEHNR, FQNEAQ (reference sequence). CDR3 region: CASSDAGTGVTDTQYF. CDR3 DNA: TGTGCCAGCAGCGACGCCGGGACAGGGGTCACAGATACGCAGTATTTT.

The rearrangement links TRBV7-3 to TRBJ1-5, with D possibly TRBD1 on 5 matching bases. The CDR3 totals 12 residues. CDR1 is SGHTA and CDR2 is FQGTGA in the germline V gene. Trimming stripped 2 bases from V and 6 bases from J, with 5 bases between. The CDR3 protein is CASSLGTQPQHF. Written as DNA, the CDR3 is TGTGCCAGCAGCTTAGGGACTCAGCCCCAGCATTTT. Using reference TRBV7-3 and TRBJ1-5 for the parts outside the CDR3, the full variable domain is GAGVSQTPSNKVTEKGKYVELRCDPISGHTALYWYRQSLGQGPEFLIYFQGTGAADDSGLPNDRFFAVRPEGSVSTLKIQRTERGDSAVYLCASSLGTQPQHFGDGTRLSIL.

V gene TRBV29-1 combines with J gene TRBJ1-3; weak D call: TRBD1 (6 bases). Trimming cost V 6 bases and J 0 bases, with 15 bases left between them. Germline loops: CDR1 SQVTM, CDR2 ANQGSEA. CDR3 size: 15 residues. The CDR3: CSVGGDIYSGNTIYF. In DNA form, the CDR3 reads TGCAGCGTGGGGGGGGACATCTACTCTGGAAACACCATATATTTT.

This clone was picked up one time. The chain joins TRBV5-5 to TRBJ2-7; TRBD2 is a possible D gene (6 bases). The V end lost 0 bases, the J end lost 5 bases, and 21 bases lay between the germline ends. Germline CDR1 and CDR2: SGHKS and YYEKEE (reference sequence). This CDR3 has 17 residues. CDR3: CASSLAGELAGYNEQYF. In DNA form, the CDR3 reads TGTGCCAGCAGCTTGGCGGGAGAACTAGCAGGTTACAACGAGCAGTACTTC.

The genes are TRBV5-1 and TRBJ1-2, with unresolved D. V lost 0 bases, J lost 6 bases, and 12 bases lay in between. Germline-derived CDR1 and CDR2 are SGHRS and YFSETQ. This CDR3 has 14 amino acids. Written as DNA, the CDR3 is TGCGCCAGCAGCTTGGCCGGAACTGTCGATGGCTACACCTTC. Protein sequence: CASSLAGTVDGYTF.

The chain combines TRBV28 with TRBJ2-5, with D tentatively TRBD1 (5 bases). Between the trimmed V and J ends, which lost 3 bases and 5 bases, there was a span of 16 bases. Germline V CDR1 and CDR2: MDHEN, SYDVKM. The length of the CDR3 is 15 residues. CDR3 sequence reads: CASSFRGGAVETQYF. The CDR3 bases are TGTGCCAGCAGTTTTCGAGGTGGGGCGGTCGAGACCCAGTACTTC.

V gene TRBV20-1 combines with J gene TRBJ2-5; D gene uncertain. Germline values: CDR1 DFQATT, CDR2 SNEGSKA (reference sequence). V lost 0 bases to trimming and J lost 5 bases, with 4 bases between them. The CDR3 contains 11 residues. As DNA, the CDR3 is TGCAGTGCTAGAGAGTTGGAGACCCAGTACTTC. Amino acid sequence: CSARELETQYF.

This chain joins TRBV7-9 and TRBJ2-5, with 7 bases aligning to TRBD2. V shed 5 bases and J 5 bases; nucleotides not matched to a gene: 14. Germline V CDR1 and CDR2: SEHNR, FQNEAQ (reference sequence). This CDR3 has 16 residues. CDR3 sequence: CASSTPGEGFLETQYF. In DNA, the CDR3 is TGTGCCAGCAGCACCCCGGGGGAGGGTTTTCTGGAGACCCAGTACTTC.